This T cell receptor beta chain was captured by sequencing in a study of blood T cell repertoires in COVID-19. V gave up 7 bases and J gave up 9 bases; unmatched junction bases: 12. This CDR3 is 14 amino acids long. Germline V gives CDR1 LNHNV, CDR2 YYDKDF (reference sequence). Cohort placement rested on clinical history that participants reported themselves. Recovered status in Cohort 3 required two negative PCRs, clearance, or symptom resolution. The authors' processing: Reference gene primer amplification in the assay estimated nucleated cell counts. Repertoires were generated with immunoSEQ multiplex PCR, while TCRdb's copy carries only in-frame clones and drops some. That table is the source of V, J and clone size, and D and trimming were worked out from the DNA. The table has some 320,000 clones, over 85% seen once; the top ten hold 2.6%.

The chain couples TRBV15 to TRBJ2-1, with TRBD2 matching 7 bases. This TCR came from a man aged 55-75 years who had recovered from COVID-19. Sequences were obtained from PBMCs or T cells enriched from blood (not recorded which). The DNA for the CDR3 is TGTGCCACCACCCAGGAATCATGGGGGGGTGAGCAGTTCTTC. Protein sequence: CATTQESWGGEQFF.